This TCR beta chain was obtained from a study of spatial heterogeneity in lung cancer. Across the study: In the raw reads, each unique TCR and UMI combination was present more than ten times on average.

A distinct unique molecular identifier was carried by each TCR cDNA molecule. One entry per CDR3 protein, called by TCRdb with MiXCR from the 5' RACE reads. The sample holds more than 80,000 distinct CDR3 sequences, approximately 12% seen once. Time point in this sample: sample taken at primary tumor resection. Donors were 72 untreated early-stage non-small cell lung cancer patients. The V segment lost 4 bases and the J segment 2 bases; nucleotides outside the gene matches: 7. Per the germline V gene, CDR1 is LNHDA and CDR2 is SQIVND (reference sequence). The CDR3 covers 16 residues. This TCR was sampled from a male donor with early-stage non-small cell lung cancer. Sequences were derived from PBMCs, sampled at surgery. V usage is TRBV19 and J usage is TRBJ2-1, with TRBD2 identical over 8 bases. The CDR3 DNA sequence: TGTGCCAGTAGTACAGCACTAGCGGCCACCTACAATGAGCAGTTCTTC. Its protein product is CASSTALAATYNEQFF.